This T cell receptor beta chain was recovered during a study of T cells in Graves' hyperthyroidism and ophthalmopathy. Overall study: Peripheral blood was acquired at first diagnosis, ahead of any therapy whatsoever. Findings and caveats of the study: Progression to ophthalmopathy was predicted a median of roughly 6.8 months early.

Deletions cut 6 bases from V and 9 bases from J, with 12 bases between. The CDR3 contains 11 residues. CDR1 and CDR2 from the germline V gene are DFQATT and SNEGSKA (reference sequence). Concerning this clonotype itself: Its target is unknown.

Clinical Activity Scores of at least 3, NOSPECS grades of at least 4 and durations under 3 months characterized ophthalmopathy patients. The source material, RNA transcripts, was used to amplify TCR beta CDR3 regions. First-round RT-PCR of the TCR CDR3 relied on the HTBI primer set. TCRdb ran MiXCR on the multiplex PCR reads and lists one entry per CDR3 protein. The data show 500,000 to 650,000 distinct CDR3 sequences, roughly 21% seen once. The V call is TRBV20-1, the J call TRBJ2-1, with D hard to call. The sample taken for sequencing was blood. This TCR derives from a man in his forties with Graves' ophthalmopathy. The CDR3 loop is CSAPLMREQFF. CDR3 coding DNA: TGCAGTGCCCCCCTCATGCGTGAGCAGTTCTTC.